This T cell receptor beta chain was recorded in a study of blood T cell repertoires in COVID-19. The V gene end was trimmed by 5 bases and the J gene end by 4 bases; junction bases not matched to a gene: 3. The CDR3 extends over 12 amino acids. In germline, CDR1 is SQVTM, CDR2 ANQGSEA. Here immunoSEQ multiplex PCR was the method, and the copy in TCRdb shows in-frame clones only, minus some. The profile shows roughly 400,000 clones, around nine tenths of them singletons. In assigning cohorts, the study relied on participant-reported clinical history. The sequencing input was PBMCs or T cells enriched from blood (not recorded which). This receptor was taken from a woman between 18 and 30 years old who had been exposed to COVID-19. J is TRBJ1-1 and V is TRBV29-1; TRBD1 matches 8 bases. The CDR3 is CSVTGGSTEAFF. In DNA, the CDR3 is TGCAGCGTTACAGGGGGAAGCACTGAAGCTTTCTTT. The complete variable domain, with remaining parts taken from reference TRBV29-1 and TRBJ1-1, reads SAVISQKPSRDICQRGTSLTIQCQVDSQVTMMFWYRQQPGQSLTLIATANQGSEATYESGFVIDKFPISRPNLTFSTLTVSNMSPEDSSIYLCSVTGGSTEAFFGQGTRLTVV.